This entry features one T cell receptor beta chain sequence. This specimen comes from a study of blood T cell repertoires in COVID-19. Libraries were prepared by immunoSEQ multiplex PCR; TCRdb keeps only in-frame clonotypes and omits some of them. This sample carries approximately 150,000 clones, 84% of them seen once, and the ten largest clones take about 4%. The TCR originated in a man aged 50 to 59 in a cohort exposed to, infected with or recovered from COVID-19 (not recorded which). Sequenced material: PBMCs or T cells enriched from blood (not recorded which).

The chain's CDR3 is CASSGLEGGTSSGNTIYF. The DNA for the CDR3 is TGTGCCAGCAGTGGTCTAGAAGGAGGGACGAGCTCTGGAAACACCATATATTTT. The chain couples TRBV6-1 to TRBJ1-3; weak D call: TRBD1 (5 bases). V lost 4 bases, J lost 0 bases, and 19 bases lay in between. The CDR3 has 18 residues. Germline CDR1 is MNHNS and CDR2 is SASEGT.